This T cell receptor (beta chain) was captured by sequencing in a study of blood T cells in healthy people across ages. For the second PCR, which ran for about 7 to 11 cycles, a sample-barcoded 5' primer and a J-beta primer mix were used. Using its own MiXCR run on the 5' RACE reads, TCRdb lists one record per CDR3 protein. Of hundreds of thousands of distinct CDR3 sequences in the sample, 58% are singletons; the top ten hold approximately 20%. This clonotype has a handful of counts. Germline V gives CDR1 WNHNN, CDR2 SYGVQD (reference sequence). This CDR3 contains 14 residues. The V and J ends lost 2 bases and 5 bases, in that order; junction bases with no gene match: 3.

The source material was blood. The TCR was taken from a man aged 25-40 years in good health. The chain employs TRBV10-1 and TRBJ1-2; TRBD1 agrees at 9 bases. CDR3 amino acids: CASSEAGTGYGYTF. The CDR3 DNA is TGCGCCAGCAGTGAGGCCGGGACAGGGTATGGCTACACCTTC.